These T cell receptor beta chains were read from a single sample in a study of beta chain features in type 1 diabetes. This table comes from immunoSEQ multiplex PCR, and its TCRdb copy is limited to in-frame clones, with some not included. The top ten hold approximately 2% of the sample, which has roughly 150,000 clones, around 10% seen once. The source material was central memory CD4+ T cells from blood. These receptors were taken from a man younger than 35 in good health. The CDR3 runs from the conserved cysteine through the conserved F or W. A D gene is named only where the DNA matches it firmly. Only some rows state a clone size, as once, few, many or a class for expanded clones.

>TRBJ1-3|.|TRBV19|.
CASVGRSSGNTIYF
TGTGCCAGTGTCGGTCGGTCCTCTGGAAACACCATATATTTT
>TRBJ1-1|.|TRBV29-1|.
CSVDGTQNTEAFF
TGCAGCGTTGACGGGACTCAGAACACTGAAGCTTTCTTT
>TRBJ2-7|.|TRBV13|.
CASSPAWGSSYEQYF
TGTGCCAGCAGCCCTGCGTGGGGAAGCTCCTACGAGCAGTACTTC
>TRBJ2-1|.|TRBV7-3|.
CASSQGPYNEQFF
TGTGCCAGCAGTCAAGGCCCCTACAATGAGCAGTTCTTC
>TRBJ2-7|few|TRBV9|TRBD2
CASSGLAGGPHEQYF
TGTGCCAGCAGCGGCCTAGCGGGAGGGCCCCACGAGCAGTACTTC
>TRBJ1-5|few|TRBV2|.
CASVPGRGAGNQPQHF
TGTGCCAGCGTCCCCGGGCGGGGGGCGGGCAATCAGCCCCAGCATTTT
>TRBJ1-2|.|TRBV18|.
CASSPGDGYTF
TGTGCCAGCTCACCAGGGGATGGCTACACCTTC
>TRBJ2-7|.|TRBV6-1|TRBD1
CASSASGQGHEQYF
TGTGCCAGCAGTGCCTCCGGACAGGGCCACGAGCAGTACTTC
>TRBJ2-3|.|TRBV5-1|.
CASSLEGDTQYF
TGCGCCAGCAGCTTGGAAGGAGATACGCAGTATTTT
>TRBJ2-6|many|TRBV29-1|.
CSVGTSGANVLTF
TGCAGCGTTGGGACTTCTGGGGCCAACGTCCTGACTTTC
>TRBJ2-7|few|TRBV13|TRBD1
CASSFNRGSEQYF
TGTGCCAGCAGCTTTAACAGGGGATCCGAGCAGTACTTC
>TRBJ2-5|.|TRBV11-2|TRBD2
CASSPNSGGPIETQYF
TGTGCCAGCAGCCCTAATTCGGGAGGCCCCATAGAGACCCAGTACTTC
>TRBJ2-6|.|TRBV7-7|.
CASGLAGANVLTF
TGTGCTAGCGGTCTAGCTGGGGCCAACGTCCTGACTTTC
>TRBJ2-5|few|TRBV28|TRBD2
CASGLAGGRETQYF
TGTGCCAGCGGACTAGCGGGAGGGCGAGAGACCCAGTACTTC
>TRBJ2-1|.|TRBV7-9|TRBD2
CASSLEAGKYNEQFF
TGTGCCAGCAGCTTAGAAGCGGGAAAGTACAATGAGCAGTTCTTC
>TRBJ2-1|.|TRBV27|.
CASSLRLNNEQFF
TGTGCCAGCAGTTTGCGGCTGAACAATGAGCAGTTCTTC
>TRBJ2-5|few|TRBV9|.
CASSVAARGGETQYF
TGTGCCAGCAGCGTAGCCGCCAGGGGAGGAGAGACCCAGTACTTC
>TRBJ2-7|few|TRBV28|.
CASSLNGNWHEQYF
TGTGCCAGCAGTTTGAACGGAAATTGGCACGAGCAGTACTTC
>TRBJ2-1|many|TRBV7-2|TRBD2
CASRESGGPFF
TGTGCCAGCAGGGAGAGCGGGGGGCCCTTCTTC
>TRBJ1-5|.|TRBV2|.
CASSQQGSNQPQHF
TGTGCCAGCAGTCAGCAGGGGAGCAATCAGCCCCAGCATTTT
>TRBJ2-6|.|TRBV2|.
CASAPRSGANVLTF
TGTGCCAGTGCGCCACGCTCTGGGGCCAACGTCCTGACTTTC
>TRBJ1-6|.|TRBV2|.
CASRAALTNSPLHF
TGTGCCAGCAGGGCGGCCCTTACTAATTCACCCCTCCACTTT
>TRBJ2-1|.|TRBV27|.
CASSKGGGSHNEQFF
TGTGCCAGCAGTAAAGGGGGGGGCTCCCACAATGAGCAGTTCTTC
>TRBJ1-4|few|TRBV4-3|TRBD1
CASSQPGTATNEKLFF
TGCGCCAGCAGCCAGCCCGGGACAGCAACTAATGAAAAACTGTTTTTT
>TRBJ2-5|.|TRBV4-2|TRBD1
CASRPGQGQETQYF
TGTGCCAGCAGGCCCGGACAGGGACAAGAGACCCAGTACTTC
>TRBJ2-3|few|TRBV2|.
CASSEVGGRVTDTQYF
TGTGCCAGCAGTGAGGTAGGCGGCCGGGTCACAGATACGCAGTATTTT
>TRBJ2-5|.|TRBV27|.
CASSLRWGNGETQYF
TGTGCCAGCAGTTTAAGGTGGGGTAACGGGGAGACCCAGTACTTC
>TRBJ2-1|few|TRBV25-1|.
CASSDPPGPQVANEQFF
TGTGCCAGCAGTGACCCACCGGGACCCCAAGTTGCCAATGAGCAGTTCTTC